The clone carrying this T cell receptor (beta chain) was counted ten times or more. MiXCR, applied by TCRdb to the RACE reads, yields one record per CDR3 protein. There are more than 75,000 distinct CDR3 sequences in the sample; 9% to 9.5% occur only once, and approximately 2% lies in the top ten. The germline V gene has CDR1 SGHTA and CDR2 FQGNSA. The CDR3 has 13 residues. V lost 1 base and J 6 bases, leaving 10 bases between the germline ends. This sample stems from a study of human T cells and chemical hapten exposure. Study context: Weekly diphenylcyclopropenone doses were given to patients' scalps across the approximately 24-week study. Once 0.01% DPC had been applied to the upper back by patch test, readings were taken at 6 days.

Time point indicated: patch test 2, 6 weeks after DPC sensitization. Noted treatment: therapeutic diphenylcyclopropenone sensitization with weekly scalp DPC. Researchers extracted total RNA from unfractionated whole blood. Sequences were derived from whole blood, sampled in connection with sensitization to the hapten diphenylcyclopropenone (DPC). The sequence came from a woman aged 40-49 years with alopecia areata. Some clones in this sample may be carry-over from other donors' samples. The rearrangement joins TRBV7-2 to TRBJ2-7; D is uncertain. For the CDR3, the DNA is TGTGCCAGCAGCTTAGTCGGTCCGGGCGAGCAGTACTTC. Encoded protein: CASSLVGPGEQYF.